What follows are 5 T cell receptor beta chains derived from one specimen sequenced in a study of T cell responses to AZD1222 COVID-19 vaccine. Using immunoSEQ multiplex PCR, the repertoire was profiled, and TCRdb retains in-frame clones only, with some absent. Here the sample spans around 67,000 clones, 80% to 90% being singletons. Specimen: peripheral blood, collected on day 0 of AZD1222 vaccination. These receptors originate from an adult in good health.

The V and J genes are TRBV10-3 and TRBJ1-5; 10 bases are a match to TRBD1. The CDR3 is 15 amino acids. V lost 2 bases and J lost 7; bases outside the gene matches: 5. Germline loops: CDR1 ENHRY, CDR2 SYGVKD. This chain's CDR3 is CAISERGQGNQPQHF. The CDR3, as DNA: TGTGCCATCAGTGAGAGGGGACAGGGGAACCAGCCCCAGCATTTT.

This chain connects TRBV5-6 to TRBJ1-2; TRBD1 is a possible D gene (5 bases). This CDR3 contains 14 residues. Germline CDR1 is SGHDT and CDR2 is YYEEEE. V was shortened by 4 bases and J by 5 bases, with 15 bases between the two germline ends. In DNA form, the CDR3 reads TGTGCCAGCAGCGCCATAGGGGCTCAGTATGGCTACACCTTC. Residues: CASSAIGAQYGYTF.

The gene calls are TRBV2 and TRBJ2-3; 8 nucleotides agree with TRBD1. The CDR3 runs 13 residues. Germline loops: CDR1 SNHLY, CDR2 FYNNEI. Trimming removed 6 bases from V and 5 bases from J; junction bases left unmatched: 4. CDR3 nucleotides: TGTGCCAGCAGCTCAGGGGGCGAAGATACGCAGTATTTT. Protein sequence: CASSSGGEDTQYF. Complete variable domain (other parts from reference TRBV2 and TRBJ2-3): EPEVTQTPSHQVTQMGQEVILRCVPISNHLYFYWYRQILGQKVEFLVSFYNNEISEKSEIFDDQFSVERPDGSNFTLKIRSTKLEDSAMYFCASSSGGEDTQYFGPGTRLTVL.

CDR3 nucleotide sequence: TGTGCCACCAGTGATGGGGGCGACCACTACACCTTC. It encodes CATSDGGDHYTF. This sequence joins TRBV24-1 and TRBJ1-2, with D possibly matching TRBD1 (6 bases). Germline loops: CDR1 KGHDR, CDR2 SFDVKD. The CDR3 length is 12 residues. Trimming removed 3 bases from V and 10 bases from J, with 11 bases in between.

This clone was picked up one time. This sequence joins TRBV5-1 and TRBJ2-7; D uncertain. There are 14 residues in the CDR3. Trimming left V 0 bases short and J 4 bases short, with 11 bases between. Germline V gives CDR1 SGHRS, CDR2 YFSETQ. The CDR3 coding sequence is TGCGCCAGCAGCTTGGGGACGGCACATTACGAGCAGTACTTC. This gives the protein CASSLGTAHYEQYF.